The TCR beta chain under discussion was sequenced for a study of blood T cell repertoires in COVID-19. Some clones are missing from TCRdb's copy, which holds only in-frame ones; the method was immunoSEQ multiplex PCR. The profile covers some 240,000 clones, with around 86% appearing a single time and 2.5% to 3.5% taken by the ten largest. Unmatched junction bases numbered 2, after V lost 6 bases and J lost 2 bases. CDR1 is SQVTM, CDR2 ANQGSEA, per germline. The CDR3 has 13 residues. Assignments of participants to cohorts depended upon their own reported clinical history. This rearrangement joins TRBV29-1 to TRBJ2-7, with 12 bases that match TRBD2. This TCR was sampled from a woman in her 40s with acute COVID-19. Sequenced input: PBMCs or T cells enriched from blood (not recorded which). CDR3 loop: CSVGLAGPYEQYF. The CDR3 DNA reads as TGCAGCGTCGGACTAGCGGGACCCTACGAGCAGTACTTC.